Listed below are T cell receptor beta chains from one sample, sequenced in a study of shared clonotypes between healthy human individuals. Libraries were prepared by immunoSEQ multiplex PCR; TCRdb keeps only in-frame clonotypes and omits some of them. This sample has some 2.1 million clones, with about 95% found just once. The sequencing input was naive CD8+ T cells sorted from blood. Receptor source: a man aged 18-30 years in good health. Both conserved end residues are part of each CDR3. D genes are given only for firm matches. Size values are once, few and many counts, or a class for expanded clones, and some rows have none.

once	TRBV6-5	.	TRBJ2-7	TGTGCCAGCAGGGACTTGGATGCCTCCTACGAGCAGTACTTC	CASRDLDASYEQYF
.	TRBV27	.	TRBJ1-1	TGTGCCAGCAGTTTCGCCGGGTTGAACACTGAAGCTTTCTTT	CASSFAGLNTEAFF
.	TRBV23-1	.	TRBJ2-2	TGCGCCAGCATAAAGGTAGACCACCGAGGGACCGGGGAGCTGTTTTTT	CASIKVDHRGTGELFF
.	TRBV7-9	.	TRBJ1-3	TGTGCCAGCAGCTTAGGAGCTGGAAACACCATATATTTT	CASSLGAGNTIYF
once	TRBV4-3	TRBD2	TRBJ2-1	TGCGCCAGCAGCCACCTAGCGGGAGATTCCTACAATGAGCAGTTCTTC	CASSHLAGDSYNEQFF
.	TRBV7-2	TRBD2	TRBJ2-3	TGTGCCAGCAGCTCTAAGCTGACTAGCGGGAGGGCAGATACGCAGTATTTT	CASSSKLTSGRADTQYF
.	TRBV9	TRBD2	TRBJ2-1	TGTGCCAGCAGCGCAAGCGGGGGGTACAATGAGCAGTTCTTC	CASSASGGYNEQFF
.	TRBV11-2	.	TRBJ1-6	TGTGCCAGCAGCTTAGATAGTGGGGGCGGTAATTCACCCCTCCACTTT	CASSLDSGGGNSPLHF
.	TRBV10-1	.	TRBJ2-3	TGCGCCAGCAGTGAGCTTCTAGAAAGCACAGATACGCAGTATTTT	CASSELLESTDTQYF
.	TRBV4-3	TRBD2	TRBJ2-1	TGCGCCAGCAGCCAAGATTCGCTAGCGGGAGAAGACAATGAGCAGTTCTTC	CASSQDSLAGEDNEQFF
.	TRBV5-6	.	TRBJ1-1	TGTGCCAGCAGCTTGGCCACAGCGGGAGGGAACACTGAAGCTTTCTTT	CASSLATAGGNTEAFF
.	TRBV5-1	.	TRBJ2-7	TGCGCCAGCAGCCCAACGGAATCCTACGAGCAGTACTTC	CASSPTESYEQYF
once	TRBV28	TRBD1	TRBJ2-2	TGTGCCAGCAGGCTGGAGACAGGGGCGACCGGGGAGCTGTTTTTT	CASRLETGATGELFF
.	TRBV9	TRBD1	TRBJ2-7	TGTGCCAGCAGCCTTGGGACAGGGACCTACGAGCAGTACTTC	CASSLGTGTYEQYF
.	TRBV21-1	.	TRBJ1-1	TGTGCCAGCAGCAAAACCCGAGGACGGTTGAACACTGAAGCTTTCTTT	CASSKTRGRLNTEAFF
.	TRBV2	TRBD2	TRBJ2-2	TGTGCCAGCGTTGGATCCGGGACTAGTACCGGGGAGCTGTTTTTT	CASVGSGTSTGELFF
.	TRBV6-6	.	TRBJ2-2	TGTGCCAGCAGTTACTCGAGAGTCACCGGGGAGCTGTTTTTT	CASSYSRVTGELFF
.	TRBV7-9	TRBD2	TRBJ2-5	TGTGCCAGCAGCTTAGTACTAGCGGGAGCTTTTTTAGAGACCCAGTACTTC	CASSLVLAGAFLETQYF
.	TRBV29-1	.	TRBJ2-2	TGCAGCGTGGTTTGGGGGACCGGGGAGCTGTTTTTT	CSVVWGTGELFF
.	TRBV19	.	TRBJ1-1	TGTGCCAGTAGTCCCCCCACTGAGACAGTCGGAGCTTTCTTT	CASSPPTETVGAFF
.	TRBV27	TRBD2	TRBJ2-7	TGTGCCAGCAGTTTTTTAGCGGGGGCCTACTACGAGCAGTACTTC	CASSFLAGAYYEQYF
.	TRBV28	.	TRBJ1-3	TGTGCCAGCAGTGCGCTTAGGAGCTCTGGAAACACCATATATTTT	CASSALRSSGNTIYF
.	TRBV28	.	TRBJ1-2	TGTGCCAGCAGCTCCCCTTATGAGCGGGGGAGGGTAATAGGCTACACCTTC	CASSSPYERGRVIGYTF
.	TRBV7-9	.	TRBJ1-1	TGTGCCAGCAGCTTCCCCCTCGGCTTGAACACTGAAGCTTTCTTT	CASSFPLGLNTEAFF
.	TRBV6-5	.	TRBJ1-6	TGTGCCAGCAGCCCCGGCGGGGCCGGTAATTCACCCCTCCACTTT	CASSPGGAGNSPLHF
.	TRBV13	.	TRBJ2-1	TGTGCCAGCAGCTCAGACAGTAGATATCTCCTAGCCAATGAGCAGTTCTTC	CASSSDSRYLLANEQFF
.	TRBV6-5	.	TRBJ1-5	TGTGCCAGCAGTTATGAGTATAATCAGCCCCAGCATTTT	CASSYEYNQPQHF
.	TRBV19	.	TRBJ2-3	TGTGCCAGTAGTACCCCTAACCCAGGGATCACAGATACGCAGTATTTT	CASSTPNPGITDTQYF
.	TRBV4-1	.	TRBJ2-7	TGCGCCAGCAGCCAAATCCACTCCTACGAGCAGTACTTC	CASSQIHSYEQYF
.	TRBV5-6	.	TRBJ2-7	TGTGCCAGCAGCTTGAGCACGTACGAGCAGTACTTC	CASSLSTYEQYF
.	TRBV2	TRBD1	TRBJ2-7	TGTGCCAGCATAGGTGTCAGGGGGCCCGAGCAGTACTTC	CASIGVRGPEQYF
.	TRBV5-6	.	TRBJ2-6	TGTGCCAGCAGCTTTCCGGACTCTGGGGCCAACGTCCTGACTTTC	CASSFPDSGANVLTF
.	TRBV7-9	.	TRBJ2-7	TGTGCCAGCAGCTTCACAGGGGAGGGGTACGAGCAGTACTTC	CASSFTGEGYEQYF
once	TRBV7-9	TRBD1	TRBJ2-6	TGTGCCAGCAGCTCCCTTGTGACAGGGGTCTCTGGGGCCAACGTCCTGACTTTC	CASSSLVTGVSGANVLTF
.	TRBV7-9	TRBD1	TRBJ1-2	TGTGCCAGCAGCGGGAGTTCTGGCAGAGGGACAGGGGGGCTCTATGGCTACACCTTC	CASSGSSGRGTGGLYGYTF
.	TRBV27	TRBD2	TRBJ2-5	TGTGCCAGCAGTCCCGGGGGGCAAGAGACCCAGTACTTC	CASSPGGQETQYF
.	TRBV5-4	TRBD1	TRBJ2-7	TGTGCCAGCAGCGCTCCGGGACAGAGCAAAAGTTACGAGCAGTACTTC	CASSAPGQSKSYEQYF
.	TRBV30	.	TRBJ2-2	TGTGCCTGGAGGGACTCGAACACCGGGGAGCTGTTTTTT	CAWRDSNTGELFF
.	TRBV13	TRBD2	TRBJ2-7	TGTGCCAGCAGCTTAGAGGGAGCGGGGGAGCAGTACTTC	CASSLEGAGEQYF
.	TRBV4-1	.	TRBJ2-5	TGCGCCAGCAGCCAAACTGATCTCGGGGAGACCCAGTACTTC	CASSQTDLGETQYF
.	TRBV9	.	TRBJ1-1	TGTGCCAGCAGCGTAAAGCAGGATGAGAACACTGAAGCTTTCTTT	CASSVKQDENTEAFF
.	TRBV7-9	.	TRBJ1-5	TGTGCCAGCAGCTTAGAGGGGAGAGCCCAGCATTTT	CASSLEGRAQHF
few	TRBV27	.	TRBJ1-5	TGTGCCAGCAGTTTATCGTGGGGTCCCAATCAGCCCCAGCATTTT	CASSLSWGPNQPQHF
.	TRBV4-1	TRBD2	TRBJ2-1	TGCGCCAGCAGCCAAATCCAAATGAGCCTAGCGGGAGAGGATGAGCAGTTCTTC	CASSQIQMSLAGEDEQFF
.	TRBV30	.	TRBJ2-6	TGTGCCTGGAGCGCAGGGGCTGGGGCCAACGTCCTGACTTTC	CAWSAGAGANVLTF
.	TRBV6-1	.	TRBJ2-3	TGTGCCAGCAGTGCTGGGACGCAGTATTTT	CASSAGTQYF